This TCR beta chain is drawn from a study of T-cell memory formation after mild COVID-19. Study information: TCR clusters were largely donor specific. Broader study findings: Contracting CD4+ clones were located mainly in CM and EM, and CD8+ clones in EMRA. Clones that got smaller from day 15 to 85 had even CD4/CD8, while clones growing later tipped toward CD4+.

The CDR3 is 14 amino acids. V was pared by 6 bases and J by 5 bases, with 5 bases of the junction left unmatched. One entry per CDR3 protein results from TCRdb running MiXCR on the 5' RACE reads. The table lists under 60,000 distinct CDR3 sequences, approximately 9.1% of them singletons. To note about this clonotype: The target antigen is unknown.

The rearrangement joins TRBV12-3 or TRBV12-4 to TRBJ1-5, with 9 bases identical to TRBD1. The TCR originated in an adult woman who had mild COVID-19 (a few samples of this study predate the infection). Cell type and time point are not known. Material: PBMCs or a T cell subset sorted from them (not recorded which). DNA of the CDR3: TGTGCCAGCAGACCGGGACAGGGCTATCAGCCCCAGCATTTT. This translates into CASRPGQGYQPQHF.